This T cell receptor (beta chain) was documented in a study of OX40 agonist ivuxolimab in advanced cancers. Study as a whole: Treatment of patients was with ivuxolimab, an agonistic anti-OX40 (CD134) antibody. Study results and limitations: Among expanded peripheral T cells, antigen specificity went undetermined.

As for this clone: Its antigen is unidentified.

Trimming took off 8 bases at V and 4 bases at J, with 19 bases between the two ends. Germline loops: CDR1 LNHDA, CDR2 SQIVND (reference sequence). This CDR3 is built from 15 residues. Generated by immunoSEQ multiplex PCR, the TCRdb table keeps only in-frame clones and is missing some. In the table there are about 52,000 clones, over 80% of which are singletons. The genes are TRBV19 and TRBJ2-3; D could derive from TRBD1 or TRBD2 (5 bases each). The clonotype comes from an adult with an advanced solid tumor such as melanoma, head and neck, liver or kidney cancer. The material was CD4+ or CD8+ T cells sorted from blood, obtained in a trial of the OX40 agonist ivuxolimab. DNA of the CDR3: TGTGCCAGTGGCGAGGTGGGGAGAGGGGCAGATACGCAGTATTTT. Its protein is CASGEVGRGADTQYF.